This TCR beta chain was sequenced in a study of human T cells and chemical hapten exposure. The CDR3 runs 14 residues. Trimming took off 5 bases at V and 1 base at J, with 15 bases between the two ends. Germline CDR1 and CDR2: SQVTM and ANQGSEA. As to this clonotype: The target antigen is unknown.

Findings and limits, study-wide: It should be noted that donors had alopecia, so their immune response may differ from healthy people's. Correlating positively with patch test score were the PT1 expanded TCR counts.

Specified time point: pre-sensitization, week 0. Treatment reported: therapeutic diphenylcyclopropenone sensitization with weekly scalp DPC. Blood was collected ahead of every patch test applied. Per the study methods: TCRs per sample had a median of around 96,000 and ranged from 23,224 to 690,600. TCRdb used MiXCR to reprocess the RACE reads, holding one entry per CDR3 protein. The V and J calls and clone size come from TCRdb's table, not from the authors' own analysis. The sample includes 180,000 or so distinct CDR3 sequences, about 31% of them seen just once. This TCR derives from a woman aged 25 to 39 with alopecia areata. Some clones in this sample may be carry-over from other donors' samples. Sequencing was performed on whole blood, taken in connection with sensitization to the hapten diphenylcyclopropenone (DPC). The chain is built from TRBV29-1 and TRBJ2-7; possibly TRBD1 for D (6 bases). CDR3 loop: CSVQGGRGSYEQYF. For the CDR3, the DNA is TGCAGCGTTCAAGGGGGACGCGGTTCCTACGAGCAGTACTTC.